These 6 T cell receptor beta chains were sequenced from one sample in a study of blood T cells in healthy people across ages. Primers used in a second PCR of roughly 7 to 12 cycles were a sample-barcoded 5' primer and a J-beta primer mix. TCRdb used MiXCR to reprocess the 5' RACE reads, holding one entry per CDR3 protein. The sample carries 600,000 to 900,000 distinct CDR3 sequences, roughly 26% recorded once. These data were likewise used in another study, on T cells of mothers and their children.

The sequenced sample was blood. The receptors originated from a boy younger than 18 in good health.

The chain employs TRBV30 and TRBJ2-3; D is uncertain. Germline assignment: CDR1 GTSNPN and CDR2 SVGIG (reference sequence). This CDR3 has 15 amino acids. The germline V and J ends were trimmed by 4 bases and 0 bases, with 14 bases remaining between them. The CDR3, as DNA: TGTGCCTGGACAGCTCAGGACCCTAGCACAGATACGCAGTATTTT. Translation: CAWTAQDPSTDTQYF.

CDR3 DNA sequence: TGTGCCAGCAGCTTAGAGCCAGGTCTTAACTATGGCTACACCTTC. Translated: CASSLEPGLNYGYTF. The chain carries TRBV7-9 and TRBJ1-2, with D uncertain. In germline, CDR1 is SEHNR, CDR2 FQNEAQ (reference sequence). The V end lost 1 base, the J end lost 1 base, and 10 bases lay between the germline ends. The CDR3 has 15 residues.

The rearrangement uses TRBV2 and TRBJ2-2; 9 bases agree with TRBD2. The junction had 4 bases not matched to a gene; V was cut back by 4 bases and J by 4 bases. CDR3 length: 15 residues. From germline, CDR1 is SNHLY and CDR2 FYNNEI. CDR3: CASSGAGGSTGELFF. CDR3 in DNA: TGTGCCAGCAGTGGAGCGGGGGGATCCACCGGGGAGCTGTTTTTT.

V usage is TRBV20-1 and J usage is TRBJ1-4; D is possibly TRBD1 (6 bases). This CDR3 region has 17 residues. Germline CDR1 reads DFQATT; CDR2 reads SNEGSKA (reference sequence). Deletions cut 1 base from V and 2 bases from J, with 17 bases between. The CDR3 protein is CSARVNRVLATNEKLFF. CDR3 nucleotide sequence: TGCAGTGCTAGAGTGAACAGGGTCCTCGCGACTAATGAAAAACTGTTTTTT.

The sample holds a few counts of this clonotype. This rearrangement joins TRBV28 to TRBJ2-1; maybe TRBD1 (6 bases). TRBJ2-7 explains the end of the DNA better; the J call may be wrong. Germline lookup yields CDR1 MDHEN and CDR2 SYDVKM. The CDR3 extends over 12 amino acids. The CDR3, as DNA: TGTGCCAGCCTACAGGGTTCTTACGAGCAGTACTTC. This gives the protein CASLQGSYEQYF.

This chain joins TRBV5-5 and TRBJ1-4, with D possibly TRBD1 on 5 matching bases. The CDR3 is made up of 11 amino acids. V was pared by 2 bases and J by 11 bases, with 7 bases between. The germline gives CDR1 SGHKS, CDR2 YYEKEE (reference sequence). CDR3 DNA sequence: TGTGCCAGCAGCTTAGGGGCGAAACTGTTTTTT. Protein product: CASSLGAKLFF.